The 12 T cell receptor beta chains in this list originate from one sample, sequenced in a study of blood T cell repertoires in COVID-19. Sequencing was performed with immunoSEQ multiplex PCR; in TCRdb, only in-frame clones are kept and a portion is missing. This table holds about 260,000 clones, over 80% found once. Sequencing was done on a sample of peripheral blood. These receptors came from a man in his sixties who had recovered from COVID-19.

The V gene is TRBV9, the J gene TRBJ2-3; 8 positions agree with TRBD2. J was trimmed by 3 bases and V by 0 bases; bases with no gene match: 9. Germline V gives CDR1 SGDLS, CDR2 YYNGEE. The CDR3 contains 17 residues. As DNA, the CDR3 is TGTGCCAGCAGCGTAGACCCACCGGGACTAGTGACAGATACGCAGTATTTT. It encodes CASSVDPPGLVTDTQYF. The entire variable domain, with the rest obtained from reference TRBV9 and TRBJ2-3, is as follows: DSGVTQTPKHLITATGQRVTLRCSPRSGDLSVYWYQQSLDQGLQFLIQYYNGEERAKGNILERFSAQQFPDLHSELNLSSLELGDSALYFCASSVDPPGLVTDTQYFGPGTRLTVL.

This chain connects TRBV5-1 to TRBJ1-4, with D hard to call. CDR1 and CDR2 (germline): SGHRS, YFSETQ. The ends were cut back, 0 bases at V and 5 bases at J, with 5 bases in the middle. The CDR3 extends over 13 amino acids. This CDR3 is CASSLESNEKLFF. In DNA, the CDR3 is TGCGCCAGCAGCTTGGAATCGAATGAAAAACTGTTTTTT.

The chain is built from TRBV11-3 and TRBJ1-6, with D possibly being TRBD1 (6 bases). V lost 5 bases and J 7 bases, leaving 9 bases between the germline ends. Germline loops: CDR1 SGHNT, CDR2 YENEEA. This CDR3 has 13 amino acids. This CDR3 is CASSRGLNSPLHF. As DNA, the CDR3 is TGTGCCAGCAGCAGGGGGTTAAATTCACCCCTCCACTTT.

The V and J genes are TRBV3-1 (or the pseudogene TRBV3-2) and TRBJ2-1; 11 positions match TRBD2. CDR3 length equals 19 residues. Germline V CDR1 and CDR2: LGHDT, YNNKEL (reference sequence). J was trimmed by 0 bases and V by 3 bases; bases with no gene match: 10. The DNA for the CDR3 is TGTGCCAGCAGCCACTGGGGTAGCGGGGGGGTAAGCTCCTACAATGAGCAGTTCTTC. Amino acid sequence: CASSHWGSGGVSSYNEQFF.

The chain has TRBV16 and TRBJ2-7, with 7 bases that match TRBD1. This CDR3 spans 15 amino acids. The J segment lost 3 bases and the V segment lost 4 bases, leaving 9 bases of the junction unmatched. Germline V gene lookup returns CDR1 KGHSY and CDR2 FQNENV. Written as DNA, the CDR3 is TGTGCCAGCAGCCGTTCACCCGGGACAGACTACGAGCAGTACTTC. Translating gives CASSRSPGTDYEQYF.

This chain joins TRBV7-2 and TRBJ2-4; the D gene is possibly TRBD2 (7 bases). V was clipped by 1 base and J by 0 bases, with 13 bases between them. The CDR3 loop spans 17 amino acids. Germline V gene data show CDR1 as SGHTA and CDR2 as FQGNSA. CDR3 in DNA: TGTGCCAGCAGCTTAGGGGGGGGCAGCTTAGCCAAAAACATTCAGTACTTC. Translation: CASSLGGGSLAKNIQYF.

This chain links TRBV3-1 (or the pseudogene TRBV3-2) with TRBJ2-3; 7 nucleotides match TRBD1. The trim removed 1 base at V and 0 bases at J, leaving 4 bases unmatched. The CDR3 covers 16 residues. The germline CDR1 and CDR2 sequences are LGHDT and YNNKEL (reference sequence). CDR3 coding DNA: TGTGCCAGCAGCCAAGGGACAGGAGCTAGCACAGATACGCAGTATTTT. Protein sequence: CASSQGTGASTDTQYF.

J is TRBJ2-5 and V is TRBV7-2; 8 bases match TRBD1. Germline V gene lookup returns CDR1 SGHTA and CDR2 FQGNSA. The CDR3 runs to 15 residues. V was pared by 1 base and J by 4 bases, with 5 bases of the junction left unmatched. CDR3: CASSLDRGAGETQYF. CDR3 nucleotide sequence: TGTGCCAGCAGCTTAGACAGGGGGGCGGGAGAGACCCAGTACTTC.

The V gene is TRBV29-1, the J gene TRBJ2-7; 8 nucleotides agree with TRBD1. The V gene end was trimmed by 7 bases and the J gene end by 6 bases; junction bases not matched to a gene: 5. The CDR3 consists of 11 residues. Germline CDR1 is SQVTM and CDR2 is ANQGSEA. CDR3 residues: CSAGQGSEQYF. CDR3 nucleotide sequence: TGCAGCGCCGGACAGGGTTCCGAGCAGTACTTC.

The chain is built from TRBV29-1 and TRBJ2-7; 9 bases match TRBD2. Germline CDR1 reads SQVTM; CDR2 reads ANQGSEA. The CDR3 runs 18 residues. The ends lost 6 bases at V and 4 bases at J; junction bases unmatched: 22. CDR3 in DNA: TGCAGCGTCCGCGTCGAGCATCAGGGGCTAGCGGGAAGATACGAGCAGTACTTC. It encodes CSVRVEHQGLAGRYEQYF.

V is TRBV3-1 (or the pseudogene TRBV3-2) and J is TRBJ2-5, with TRBD1 as a possible D gene (6 bases). The CDR3 extends over 15 amino acids. V was pared by 4 bases and J by 4 bases, with 16 bases between. Germline V gives CDR1 LGHDT, CDR2 YNNKEL (reference sequence). For the CDR3, the DNA is TGTGCCAGCAGCCGTGGTCTACAGGGAATAGAGACCCAGTACTTC. Translating gives CASSRGLQGIETQYF.

This clone was seen a handful of times. This chain links TRBV19 with TRBJ2-3; tentatively, D is TRBD1 (6 bases). The CDR3 has 13 amino acids. Germline CDR1 LNHDA, CDR2 SQIVND (reference sequence). The germline V and J ends were trimmed by 6 bases and 4 bases, with 11 bases remaining between them. The CDR3 coding sequence is TGTGCCAGTAGGAAAACAGGGTCAGATACGCAGTATTTT. This sequence encodes CASRKTGSDTQYF.